One and the same sample provided the 18 T cell receptor beta chains below, sequenced in a study of blood T cell repertoires in COVID-19. Sequencing was performed with immunoSEQ multiplex PCR; in TCRdb, only in-frame clones are kept and a portion is missing. Of approximately 250,000 clones detected, roughly 82% appear once; the ten largest clones hold around 2.4%. What was sequenced was peripheral blood. These receptors were collected from a man in his forties who had recovered from COVID-19.

The chain is built from TRBV7-9 and TRBJ1-5; no clear D gene. CDR3 length: 15 amino acids. Trimming removed 5 bases from V and 2 bases from J, with 13 bases in between. Germline V lookup: CDR1 SEHNR, CDR2 FQNEAQ (reference sequence). CDR3 sequence reads: CASSVGVGGNQPQHF. CDR3 bases: TGTGCCAGCAGCGTGGGCGTGGGCGGCAATCAGCCCCAGCATTTT.

This clone has a count of ten or more. The chain joins TRBV2 to TRBJ1-1; 8 bases are a match to TRBD1. Germline lookup yields CDR1 SNHLY and CDR2 FYNNEI. The CDR3 is 14 residues long. After removal of 6 bases from V and 1 base from J, the junction contained 4 bases not matched to a gene. CDR3: CASRGTGGNTEAFF. The CDR3 bases are TGTGCCAGCAGAGGGACAGGCGGGAACACTGAAGCTTTCTTT.

This clone was counted a single time. The chain uses TRBV5-1 and TRBJ1-4; D is unclear. The CDR3 loop spans 14 amino acids. V was cut by 7 bases and J by 6 bases, with 16 bases left in between. CDR1 and CDR2 from the germline V gene are SGHRS and YFSETQ. CDR3: CASRDTPRHEKLFF. Written as DNA, the CDR3 is TGCGCCAGCCGCGACACCCCCAGGCATGAAAAACTGTTTTTT. Variable domain in full (rest from reference TRBV5-1 and TRBJ1-4): KAGVTQTPRYLIKTRGQQVTLSCSPISGHRSVSWYQQTPGQGLQFLFEYFSETQRNKGNFPGRFSGRQFSNSRSEMNVSTLELGDSALYLCASRDTPRHEKLFFGSGTQLSVL.

CDR3 bases: TGTGCCAGCAGCGGGAGGACGGGAACCAACACTACCCAGTACTTC. Amino acids: CASSGRTGTNTTQYF. This chain connects TRBV5-4 to TRBJ2-5, with D maybe TRBD2 (6 bases). CDR3 size: 15 residues. V shed 4 bases and J shed 8 bases, with 21 bases lying between them. Germline assignment: CDR1 SGHNT and CDR2 YYREEE (reference sequence).

The chain joins TRBV7-2 to TRBJ2-1; 8 bases agree with TRBD2. Trimming took 8 bases from V and 3 from J; bases not matched to a gene: 9. This CDR3 is built from 15 residues. Germline V gene lookup returns CDR1 SGHTA and CDR2 FQGNSA. The CDR3 coding sequence is TGTGCCAGCCAACTGGATAGCGGGGTCTACAATGAGCAGTTCTTC. Amino acids: CASQLDSGVYNEQFF.

This chain joins TRBV5-1 and TRBJ1-1; weak D call: TRBD1 (6 bases). This CDR3 region has 14 residues. V lost 3 bases, J lost 1 base, and 10 bases lay in between. Germline V gene data show CDR1 as SGHRS and CDR2 as YFSETQ. CDR3 DNA: TGCGCCAGCAGCTCGACAGGAGGGAACACTGAAGCTTTCTTT. It encodes CASSSTGGNTEAFF.

The V gene is TRBV3-1 (or the pseudogene TRBV3-2), the J gene TRBJ1-6; D perhaps matches TRBD1 (6 bases). Germline CDR1 and CDR2: LGHDT and YNNKEL (reference sequence). The CDR3 is made up of 14 amino acids. Trimming removed 0 bases at V and 6 bases at J, with 6 bases between. CDR3 region: CASSQDRGNSPLHF. DNA of the CDR3: TGTGCCAGCAGCCAAGACAGGGGTAATTCACCCCTCCACTTT.

The CDR3, as DNA: TGTGCCAGCAGCCAAGAGGGTGGCGGGGGAGCCAGCCAGTATTTT. Its translation is CASSQEGGGGASQYF. The V call is TRBV3-1 (or the pseudogene TRBV3-2), the J call TRBJ2-3, with 7 bases lining up with TRBD2. CDR1 and CDR2 from the germline V gene are LGHDT and YNNKEL (reference sequence). J lost 12 bases, V lost 0 bases, and 12 bases had no gene match. The CDR3 loop spans 15 amino acids.

The rearrangement links TRBV7-2 to TRBJ2-2; 9 bases line up with TRBD1. The CDR3 runs 16 residues. The germline gives CDR1 SGHTA, CDR2 FQGNSA. The V and J ends lost 0 bases and 4 bases, in that order; junction bases with no gene match: 3. This CDR3 is CASSLAQGATTGELFF. In nucleotides, the CDR3 is TGTGCCAGCAGCTTAGCACAGGGGGCGACCACCGGGGAGCTGTTTTTT.

The rearrangement joins TRBV7-9 to TRBJ1-3; D gene ambiguous. The CDR3 consists of 15 residues. The V gene lost 0 bases and the J gene lost 7 bases, with 13 bases spanning the gap. Germline CDR1 reads SEHNR; CDR2 reads FQNEAQ (reference sequence). The CDR3 here is CASSLAPGGPNTIYF. The DNA for the CDR3 is TGTGCCAGCAGCTTAGCGCCGGGAGGGCCGAACACCATATATTTT.

The chain uses TRBV29-1 and TRBJ2-1, with 7 bases fitting TRBD1. CDR1 and CDR2 from the germline V gene are SQVTM and ANQGSEA. This CDR3 has 14 residues. J lost 9 bases, V lost 3 bases, and 11 bases had no gene match. The CDR3 nucleotides read TGCAGCGTTGAGAAACAGGGGATTGGGGGTGAGCAGTTCTTC. This codes for CSVEKQGIGGEQFF.

The chain is built from TRBV30 and TRBJ1-1; D may be TRBD1 (5 bases). With 1 base removed from V and 5 bases from J, the gap between germline ends came to 11 bases. CDR1 is GTSNPN, CDR2 SVGIG, per germline (reference sequence). There are 13 residues in the CDR3. The CDR3 nucleotides read TGTGCCTGGAGTGCGGACATGCGGACTGAAGCTTTCTTT. Encoded protein: CAWSADMRTEAFF.

The rearrangement joins TRBV19 to TRBJ2-7, with unresolved D. V lost 0 bases to trimming and J lost 3 bases, with 3 bases between them. The CDR3 sequence is 12 residues long. Germline V lookup: CDR1 LNHDA, CDR2 SQIVND (reference sequence). CDR3: CASSIDGYEQYF. The CDR3 bases are TGTGCCAGTAGTATAGACGGCTACGAGCAGTACTTC.

The genes are TRBV29-1 and TRBJ1-4; possibly TRBD1 for D (5 bases). Germline CDR1 reads SQVTM; CDR2 reads ANQGSEA. The CDR3 totals 12 residues. V was cut by 6 bases and J by 8 bases, with 13 bases left in between. The CDR3 sequence is CSVGGLREKLFF. CDR3 nucleotides: TGCAGCGTGGGGGGTTTACGGGAAAAACTGTTTTTT.

This chain joins TRBV24-1 and TRBJ2-1, with 8 bases lining up with TRBD2. The trim removed 4 bases at V and 9 bases at J, leaving 7 bases unmatched. Germline-derived CDR1 and CDR2 are KGHDR and SFDVKD. The CDR3 runs to 14 residues. Here the CDR3 reads CATSEPGTRAEQFF. The DNA of the CDR3 is TGTGCCACCAGTGAGCCCGGGACTAGAGCTGAGCAGTTCTTC.

As for this clone: The same CDR3 can be traced to other DNA sequences in this sample. CDR3 bases: TGTGCCAGCAGCTTTTCATACGAGCAGTACTTC. Translating gives CASSFSYEQYF. This chain joins TRBV11-2 and TRBJ2-7; no clear D gene. This CDR3 has 11 residues. The germline CDR1 and CDR2 sequences are SGHAT and FQNNGV. The V and J ends lost 3 bases and 4 bases respectively, with 4 bases between them. Full variable domain (missing parts from reference TRBV11-2 and TRBJ2-7): EAGVAQSPRYKIIEKRQSVAFWCNPISGHATLYWYQQILGQGPKLLIQFQNNGVVDDSQLPKDRFSAERLKGVDSTLKIQPAKLEDSAVYLCASSFSYEQYFGPGTRLTVT.

The chain couples TRBV27 to TRBJ2-7; D gene ambiguous. Germline V gene sequence: CDR1 MNHEY, CDR2 SMNVEV (reference sequence). The V gene lost 5 bases and the J gene lost 1 base, with 12 bases spanning the gap. The CDR3 extends over 14 amino acids. The CDR3 nucleotides are TGTGCCAGCAGTGTCACCGGGTCTTCCTACGAGCAGTACTTC. It encodes CASSVTGSSYEQYF.

This clone has just a few counts. Additional DNA sequences in this sample encode the identical CDR3. The V call is TRBV6-4, the J call TRBJ2-3; 11 nucleotides match TRBD2. CDR3 length equals 15 residues. The germline CDR1 and CDR2 sequences are MRHNA and SNTAGT. V lost 0 bases and J lost 4; bases outside the gene matches: 0. DNA of the CDR3: TGTGCCAGCAGTGACTCTAGCGGGGGGGCAGATACGCAGTATTTT. Its protein is CASSDSSGGADTQYF.